Here is one T cell receptor (beta chain) with its context. This entry is derived from a study of cytomegalovirus exposure and HLA in healthy donors. The germline V gene has CDR1 MNHEY and CDR2 SVGAGI. The CDR3 runs to 15 residues. J gave up 4 bases and V 4 bases, and 5 bases lay outside the gene matches. With 60 Vbeta and 13 Jbeta primers, the PCR was carried out. Measured with immunoSEQ multiplex PCR; TCRdb has only the in-frame clones, and not every one. The sample lists some 150,000 clones, 80% seen once, with 5.5% to 6.5% in the top ten. The chain uses TRBV6-5 and TRBJ2-2, with 8 positions matching TRBD1. The origin of this receptor is a woman between 40 and 55 years old in good health and CMV-seropositive. The sample taken for sequencing was PBMCs. CDR3 loop: CASSSRTGLTGELFF. DNA of the CDR3: TGTGCCAGCAGTTCCCGGACAGGGCTCACCGGGGAGCTGTTTTTT.